Here is one TCR beta chain with its context. This specimen comes from a study of CD8 T cells in Susac syndrome. Random hexamers were used to reverse transcribe 0.5 to 1 ug of RNA. Each CDR3 protein is one row after TCRdb ran MiXCR on the immunoSEQ multiplex PCR reads. This sample has some 170,000 distinct CDR3 sequences, with about 94% found just once. Sequencing of TCR beta, carried out with a high-throughput approach, was applied to CD8+ and CD4+ T cells from the blood. The CDR3 spans 12 residues. Germline V gene lookup returns CDR1 LGHDT and CDR2 YNNKEL (reference sequence). With 1 base removed from V and 10 bases from J, the gap between germline ends came to 10 bases.

Source material: CD4+ T cells from PBMCs. This chain connects TRBV3-1 to TRBJ2-5, with unresolved D. The source of this sequence is a human donor in good health. CDR3 region: CASSQGTLHQYF. The CDR3 DNA follows: TGTGCCAGCAGCCAAGGGACCTTGCACCAGTACTTC.